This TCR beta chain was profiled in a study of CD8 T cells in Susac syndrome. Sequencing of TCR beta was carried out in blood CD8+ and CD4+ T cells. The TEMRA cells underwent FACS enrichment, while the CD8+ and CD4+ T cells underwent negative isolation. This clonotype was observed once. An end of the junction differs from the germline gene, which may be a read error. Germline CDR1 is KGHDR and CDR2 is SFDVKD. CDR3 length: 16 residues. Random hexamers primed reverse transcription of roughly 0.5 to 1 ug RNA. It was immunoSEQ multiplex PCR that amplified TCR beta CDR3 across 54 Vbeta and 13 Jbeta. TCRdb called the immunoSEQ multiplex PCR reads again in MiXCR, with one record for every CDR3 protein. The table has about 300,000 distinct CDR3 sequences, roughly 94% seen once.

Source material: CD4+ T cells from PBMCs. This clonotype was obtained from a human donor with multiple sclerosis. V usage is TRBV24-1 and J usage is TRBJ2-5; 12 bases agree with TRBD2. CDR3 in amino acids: CATGDLTSGGQETQYF. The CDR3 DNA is TGTGCCACCGGTGATTTGACTAGCGGGGGCCAAGAGACCCAGTACTTC.